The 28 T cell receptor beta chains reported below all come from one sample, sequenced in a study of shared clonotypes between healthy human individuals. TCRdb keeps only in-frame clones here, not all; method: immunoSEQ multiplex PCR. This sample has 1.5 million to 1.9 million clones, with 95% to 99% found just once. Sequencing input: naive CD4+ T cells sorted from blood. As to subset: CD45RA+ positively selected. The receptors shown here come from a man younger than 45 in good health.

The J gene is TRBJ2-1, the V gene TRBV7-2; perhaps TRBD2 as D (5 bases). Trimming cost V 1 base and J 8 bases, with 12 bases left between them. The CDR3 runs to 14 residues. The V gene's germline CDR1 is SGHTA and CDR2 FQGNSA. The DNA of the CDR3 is TGTGCCAGCAGCTTAGTCGGGGTAGGATATGAGCAGTTCTTC. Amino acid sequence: CASSLVGVGYEQFF.

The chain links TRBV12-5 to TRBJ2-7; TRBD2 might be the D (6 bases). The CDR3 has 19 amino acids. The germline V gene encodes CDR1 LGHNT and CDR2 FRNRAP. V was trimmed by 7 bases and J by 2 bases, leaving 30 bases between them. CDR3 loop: CASASIQLAFGGIPYEQYF. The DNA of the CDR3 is TGTGCTAGTGCATCCATCCAGCTAGCGTTTGGGGGTATACCCTACGAGCAGTACTTC.

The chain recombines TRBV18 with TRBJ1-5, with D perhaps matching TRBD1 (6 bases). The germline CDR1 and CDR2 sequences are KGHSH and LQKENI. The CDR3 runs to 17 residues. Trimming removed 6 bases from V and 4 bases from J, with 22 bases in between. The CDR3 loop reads CASSPEWARGGNQPQHF. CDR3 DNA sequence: TGTGCCAGCTCCCCTGAATGGGCCAGGGGTGGAAATCAGCCCCAGCATTTT.

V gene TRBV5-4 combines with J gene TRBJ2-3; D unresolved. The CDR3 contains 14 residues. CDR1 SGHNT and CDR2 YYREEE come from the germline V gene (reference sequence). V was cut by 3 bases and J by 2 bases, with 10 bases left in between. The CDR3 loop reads CASSSRLLTDTQYF. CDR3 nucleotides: TGTGCCAGCAGCTCAAGACTCCTCACAGATACGCAGTATTTT.

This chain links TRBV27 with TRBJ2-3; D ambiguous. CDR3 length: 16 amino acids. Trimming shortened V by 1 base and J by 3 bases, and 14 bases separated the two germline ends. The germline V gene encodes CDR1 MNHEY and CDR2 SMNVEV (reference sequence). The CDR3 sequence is CASSLLSVVGTDTQYF. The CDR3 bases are TGTGCCAGCAGTTTATTGTCAGTAGTTGGTACAGATACGCAGTATTTT.

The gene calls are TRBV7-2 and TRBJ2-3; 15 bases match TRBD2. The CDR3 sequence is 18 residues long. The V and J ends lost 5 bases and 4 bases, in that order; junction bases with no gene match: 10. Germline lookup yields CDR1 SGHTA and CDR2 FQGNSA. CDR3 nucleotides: TGTGCCAGCAGCCAGGGGACTAGCGGGAGGCATCCTCCAGATACGCAGTATTTT. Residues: CASSQGTSGRHPPDTQYF.

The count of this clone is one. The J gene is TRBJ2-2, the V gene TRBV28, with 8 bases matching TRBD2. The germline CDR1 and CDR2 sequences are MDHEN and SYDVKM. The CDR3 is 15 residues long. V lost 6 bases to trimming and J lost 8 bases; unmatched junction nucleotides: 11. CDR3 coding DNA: TGTGCCAGCAGCCGTGACGGGAGGGCCCTGGGGGAGCTGTTTTTT. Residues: CASSRDGRALGELFF.

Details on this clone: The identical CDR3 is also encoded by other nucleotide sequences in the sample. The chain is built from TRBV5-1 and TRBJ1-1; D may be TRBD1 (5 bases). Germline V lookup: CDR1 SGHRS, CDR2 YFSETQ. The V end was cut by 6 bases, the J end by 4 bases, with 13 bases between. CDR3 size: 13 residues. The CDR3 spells CASKGNEGTEAFF. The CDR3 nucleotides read TGCGCCAGCAAGGGGAATGAAGGCACTGAAGCTTTCTTT.

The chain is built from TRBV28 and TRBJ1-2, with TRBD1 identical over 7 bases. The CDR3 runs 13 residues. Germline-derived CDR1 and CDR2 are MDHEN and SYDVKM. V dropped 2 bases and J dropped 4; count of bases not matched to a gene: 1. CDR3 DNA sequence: TGTGCCAGCAGTTTAAGGACAGGCTATGGCTACACCTTC. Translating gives CASSLRTGYGYTF.

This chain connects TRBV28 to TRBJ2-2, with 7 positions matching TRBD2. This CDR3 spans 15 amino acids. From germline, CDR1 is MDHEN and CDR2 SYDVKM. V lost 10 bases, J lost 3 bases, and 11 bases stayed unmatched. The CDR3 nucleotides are TGTGCCACCATCCCGGGACTACCTTACACCGGGGAGCTGTTTTTT. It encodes CATIPGLPYTGELFF. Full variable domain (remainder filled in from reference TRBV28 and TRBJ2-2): DVKVTQSSRYLVKRTGEKVFLECVQDMDHENMFWYRQDPGLGLRLIYFSYDVKMKEKGDIPEGYSVSREKKERFSLILESASTNQTSMYLCATIPGLPYTGELFFGEGSRLTVL.

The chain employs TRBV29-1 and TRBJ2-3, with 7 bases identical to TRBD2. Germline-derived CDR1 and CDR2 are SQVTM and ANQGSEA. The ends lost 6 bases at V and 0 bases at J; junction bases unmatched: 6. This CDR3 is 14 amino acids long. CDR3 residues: CSVNGRGSTDTQYF. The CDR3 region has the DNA TGCAGCGTGAATGGGAGGGGAAGCACAGATACGCAGTATTTT.

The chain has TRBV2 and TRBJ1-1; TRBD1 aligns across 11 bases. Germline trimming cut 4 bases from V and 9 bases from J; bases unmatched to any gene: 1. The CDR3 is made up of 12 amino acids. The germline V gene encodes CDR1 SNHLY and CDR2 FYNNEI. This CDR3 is CASSGTGGKAFF. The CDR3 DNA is TGTGCCAGCAGTGGGACAGGGGGCAAAGCTTTCTTT.

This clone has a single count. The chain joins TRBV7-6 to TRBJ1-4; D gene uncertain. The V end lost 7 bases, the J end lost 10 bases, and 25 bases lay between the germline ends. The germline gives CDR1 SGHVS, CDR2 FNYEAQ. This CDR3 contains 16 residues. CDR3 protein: CASTLEAGIGSGKLFF. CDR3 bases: TGTGCCAGCACCCTAGAAGCGGGGATCGGATCGGGAAAACTGTTTTTT.

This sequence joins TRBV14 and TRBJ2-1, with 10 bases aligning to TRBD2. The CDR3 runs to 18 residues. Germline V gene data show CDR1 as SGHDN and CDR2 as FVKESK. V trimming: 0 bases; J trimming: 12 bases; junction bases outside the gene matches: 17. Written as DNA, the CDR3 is TGTGCCAGCAGCCAAGATGGACGGCCTAGCGGGAGTTACGGTAGGCAGTTCTTC. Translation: CASSQDGRPSGSYGRQFF.

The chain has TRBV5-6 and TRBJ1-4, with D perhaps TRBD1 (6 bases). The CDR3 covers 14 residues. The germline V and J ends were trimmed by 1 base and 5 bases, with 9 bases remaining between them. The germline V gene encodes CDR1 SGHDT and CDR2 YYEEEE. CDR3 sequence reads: CASSLLQGNEKLFF. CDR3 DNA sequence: TGTGCCAGCAGCTTGTTGCAGGGGAATGAAAAACTGTTTTTT.

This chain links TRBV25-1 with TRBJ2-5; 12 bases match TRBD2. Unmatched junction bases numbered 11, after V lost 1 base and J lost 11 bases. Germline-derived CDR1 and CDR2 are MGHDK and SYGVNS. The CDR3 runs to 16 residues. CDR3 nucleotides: TGTGCCAGCAGTGAATCAAGATTACTAGCGGGAGGTGCTCAGTACTTC. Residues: CASSESRLLAGGAQYF.

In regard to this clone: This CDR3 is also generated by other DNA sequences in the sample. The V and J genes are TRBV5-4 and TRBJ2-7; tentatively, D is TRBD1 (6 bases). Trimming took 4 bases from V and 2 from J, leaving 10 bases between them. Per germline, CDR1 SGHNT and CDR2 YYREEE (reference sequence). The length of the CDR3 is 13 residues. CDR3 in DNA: TGTGCCAGCAGCCGTACAGGGCCCTACGAGCAGTACTTC. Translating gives CASSRTGPYEQYF.

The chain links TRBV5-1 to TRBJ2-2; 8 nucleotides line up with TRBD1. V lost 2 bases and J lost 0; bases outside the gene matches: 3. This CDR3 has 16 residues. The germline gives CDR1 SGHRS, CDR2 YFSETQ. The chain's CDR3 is CASSFGQGSNTGELFF. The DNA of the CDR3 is TGCGCCAGCAGCTTTGGACAGGGATCGAACACCGGGGAGCTGTTTTTT.

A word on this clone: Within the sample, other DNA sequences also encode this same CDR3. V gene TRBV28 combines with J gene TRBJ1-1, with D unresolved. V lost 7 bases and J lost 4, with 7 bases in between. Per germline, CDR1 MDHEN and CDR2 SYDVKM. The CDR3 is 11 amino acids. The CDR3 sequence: CASNPGTEAFF. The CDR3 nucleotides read TGTGCCAGCAACCCGGGCACTGAAGCTTTCTTT.

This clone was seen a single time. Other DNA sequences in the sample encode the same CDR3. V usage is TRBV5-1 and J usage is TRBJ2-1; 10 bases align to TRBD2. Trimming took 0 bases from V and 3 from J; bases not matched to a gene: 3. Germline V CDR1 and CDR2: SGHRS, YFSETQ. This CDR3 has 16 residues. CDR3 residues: CASSLALAGGYNEQFF. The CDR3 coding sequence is TGCGCCAGCAGCTTGGCCTTAGCGGGAGGCTACAATGAGCAGTTCTTC.

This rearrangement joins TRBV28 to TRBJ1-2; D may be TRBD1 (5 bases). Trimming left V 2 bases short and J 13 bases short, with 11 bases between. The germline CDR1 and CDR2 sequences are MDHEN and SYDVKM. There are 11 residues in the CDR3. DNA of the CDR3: TGTGCCAGCAGTTTAGGGCAGGGAGGCACCTTC. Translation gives CASSLGQGGTF.

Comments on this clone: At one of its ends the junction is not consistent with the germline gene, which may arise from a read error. The CDR3 is CSVEVQSGNTIYF. In DNA, the CDR3 is TGCAGCGTAGAAGTACAGTCTGGAAACACCATATATTTT. This chain joins TRBV29-1 and TRBJ1-3; unclear D gene. The CDR3 consists of 13 residues. The V gene's germline CDR1 is SQVTM and CDR2 ANQGSEA.

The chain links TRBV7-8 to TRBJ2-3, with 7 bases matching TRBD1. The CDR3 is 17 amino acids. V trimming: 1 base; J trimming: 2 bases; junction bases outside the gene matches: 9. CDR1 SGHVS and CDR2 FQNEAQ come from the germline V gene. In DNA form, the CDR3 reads TGTGCCAGCAGCTTAGGCCCCCGGACAGGCGACACAGATACGCAGTATTTT. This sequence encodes CASSLGPRTGDTDTQYF. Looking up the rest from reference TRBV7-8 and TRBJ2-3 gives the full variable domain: GAGVSQSPRYKVAKRGQDVALRCDPISGHVSLFWYQQALGQGPEFLTYFQNEAQLDKSGLPSDRFFAERPEGSVSTLKIQRTQQEDSAVYLCASSLGPRTGDTDTQYFGPGTRLTVL.

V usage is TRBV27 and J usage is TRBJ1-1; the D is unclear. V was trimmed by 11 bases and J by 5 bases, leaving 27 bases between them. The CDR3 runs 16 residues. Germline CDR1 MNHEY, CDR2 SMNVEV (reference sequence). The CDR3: CAGPVPGRSTGTEAFF. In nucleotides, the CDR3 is TGTGCCGGGCCCGTACCTGGGCGTTCCACGGGAACTGAAGCTTTCTTT.

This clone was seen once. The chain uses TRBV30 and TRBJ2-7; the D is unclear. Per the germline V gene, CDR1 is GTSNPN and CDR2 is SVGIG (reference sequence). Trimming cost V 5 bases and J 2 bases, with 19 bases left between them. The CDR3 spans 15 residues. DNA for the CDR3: TGTGCCTGGGGTAGCCTCGGCACCCTAGCCTACGAGCAGTACTTC. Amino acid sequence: CAWGSLGTLAYEQYF. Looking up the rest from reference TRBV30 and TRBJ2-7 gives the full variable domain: SQTIHQWPATLVQPVGSPLSLECTVEGTSNPNLYWYRQAAGRGLQLLFYSVGIGQISSEVPQNLSASRPQDRQFILSSKKLLLSDSGFYLCAWGSLGTLAYEQYFGPGTRLTVT.

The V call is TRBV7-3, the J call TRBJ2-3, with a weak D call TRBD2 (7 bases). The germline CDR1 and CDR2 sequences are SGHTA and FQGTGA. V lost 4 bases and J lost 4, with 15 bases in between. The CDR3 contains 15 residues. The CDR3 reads CASSYGGGLADTQYF. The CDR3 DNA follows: TGTGCCAGCAGCTACGGCGGGGGCTTGGCAGATACGCAGTATTTT.

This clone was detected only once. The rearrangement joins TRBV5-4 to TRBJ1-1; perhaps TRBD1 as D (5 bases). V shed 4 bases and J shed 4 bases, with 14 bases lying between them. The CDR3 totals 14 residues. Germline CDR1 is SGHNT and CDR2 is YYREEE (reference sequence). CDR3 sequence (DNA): TGTGCCAGCAGCCTCTCTGGGGCGAGCACTGAAGCTTTCTTT. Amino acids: CASSLSGASTEAFF.

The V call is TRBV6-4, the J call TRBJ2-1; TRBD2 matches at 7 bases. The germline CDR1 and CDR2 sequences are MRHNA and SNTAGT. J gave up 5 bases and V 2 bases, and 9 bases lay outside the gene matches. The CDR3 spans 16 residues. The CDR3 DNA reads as TGTGCCAGCAGTGACCAACTAGCGCCCCCCAACAATGAGCAGTTCTTC. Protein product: CASSDQLAPPNNEQFF.